What follows is one TCR beta chain and its context. Its antigen is still unknown. For TCR, cDNA came from 5'RACE template switching, which added a universal primer site and UMIs. TCRdb fed the 5' RACE reads into MiXCR, producing one record per CDR3 protein. Among approximately 610,000 distinct CDR3 sequences listed, roughly a sixth were seen once. The data are from a study of T cells after yellow fever vaccination. Study details: Fractions with few cells were prepared using SMART-Seq v4 Ultra Low Input.

Overall study results and limits: Overlap between CD4 and CD8 compartments was detected for a small share of clonotypes. Once the booster was given, most primary-vaccination clones reappeared, at around 96% for CD4 and 85% to 90% for CD8.

The germline CDR1 and CDR2 sequences are SGDLS and YYNGEE. Trimming removed 3 bases at V and 4 bases at J, with 15 bases between. This CDR3 has 15 amino acids. The V and J genes are TRBV9 and TRBJ2-3; the D is unclear. This TCR was sampled from a man aged 18 to 29 who received the YFV17D yellow fever vaccine. Sequenced here: PBMCs, sampled roughly 5 days after the first yellow fever vaccination. The CDR3 nucleotides read TGTGCCAGCAGCGCAGGACCCTCACGGGCAGATACGCAGTATTTT. Its translation is CASSAGPSRADTQYF.